This T cell receptor (beta chain) was retrieved from a study of blood T cell repertoires in COVID-19. About the study: The United States, Italy and Spain provided the acute and convalescent COVID-19 samples. The cDNA or gDNA used as material had been derived from T cells, B-cell-depleted T cells, or PBMCs.

Data came from immunoSEQ multiplex PCR; TCRdb stores just in-frame clones and leaves some out. This sample has roughly 140,000 clones; 80% to 90% occur once, and the top ten carry roughly 1.5%. V was pared by 0 bases and J by 8 bases, with 11 bases between. Looked up from germline, CDR1 is SGHKS and CDR2 is YYEKEE (reference sequence). CDR3 size: 13 residues. The chain is built from TRBV5-5 and TRBJ1-2; possible D gene TRBD1, 5 bases. This receptor was identified in a woman in her forties or fifties with acute or convalescent COVID-19. The source material was peripheral blood. The CDR3 nucleotides read TGTGCCAGCAGCTTGGCTGGGGCGCGGGGCTACACCTTC. This gives the protein CASSLAGARGYTF.